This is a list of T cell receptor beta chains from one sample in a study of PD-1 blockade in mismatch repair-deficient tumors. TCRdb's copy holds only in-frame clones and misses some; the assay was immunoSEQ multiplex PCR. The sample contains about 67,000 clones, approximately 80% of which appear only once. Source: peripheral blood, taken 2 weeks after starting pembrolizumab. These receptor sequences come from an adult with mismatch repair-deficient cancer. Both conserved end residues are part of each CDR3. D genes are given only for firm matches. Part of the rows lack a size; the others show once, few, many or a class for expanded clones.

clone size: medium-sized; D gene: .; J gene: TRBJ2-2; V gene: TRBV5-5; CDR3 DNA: TGTGCCAGCAGCTTGAGGTCAGACGGGGAGCTGTTTTTT; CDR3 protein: CASSLRSDGELFF
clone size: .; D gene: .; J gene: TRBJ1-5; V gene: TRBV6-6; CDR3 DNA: TGTGCCAGCAGTACGACCGAGAATCAGCCCCAGCATTTT; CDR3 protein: CASSTTENQPQHF
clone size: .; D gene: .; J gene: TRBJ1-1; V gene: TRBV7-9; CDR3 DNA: TGTGCCAGCAGCGAAGGGTCCGGGACTGAAGCTTTCTTT; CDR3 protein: CASSEGSGTEAFF
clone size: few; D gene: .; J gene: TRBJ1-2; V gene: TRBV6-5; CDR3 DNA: TGTGCCAGCAGTTACTCGACAGCGGGTAGCCGGGGCTACACCTTC; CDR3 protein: CASSYSTAGSRGYTF
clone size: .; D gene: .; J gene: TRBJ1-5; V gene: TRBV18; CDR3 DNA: TGTGCCAGCTCACCAGGGGGTCCCGGGGGGCCCCAGCATTTT; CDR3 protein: CASSPGGPGGPQHF
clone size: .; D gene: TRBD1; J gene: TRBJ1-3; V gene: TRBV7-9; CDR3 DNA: TGTGCCAGCAGCTTAGCGGACAGGGTGCCCATATATTTT; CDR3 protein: CASSLADRVPIYF
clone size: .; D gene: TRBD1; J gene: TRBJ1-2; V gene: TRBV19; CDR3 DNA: TGTGCCACCCTTGGACAGGGGGCCCAAGGCTACACCTTC; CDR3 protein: CATLGQGAQGYTF
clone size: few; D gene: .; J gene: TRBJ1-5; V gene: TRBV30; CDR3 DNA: TGTGCCTGGGGCAGGAACAATCAGCCCCAGCATTTT; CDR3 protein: CAWGRNNQPQHF
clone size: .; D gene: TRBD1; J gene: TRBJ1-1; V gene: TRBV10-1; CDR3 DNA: TGCGCCAGCAGTTTGTCCAGGGGGACTGAAGCTTTCTTT; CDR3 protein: CASSLSRGTEAFF
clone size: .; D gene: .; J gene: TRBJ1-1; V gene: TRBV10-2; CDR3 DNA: TGCGCCAGCAGTGAGTCGGTCAGGGAAGATACTGAAGCTTTCTTT; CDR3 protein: CASSESVREDTEAFF
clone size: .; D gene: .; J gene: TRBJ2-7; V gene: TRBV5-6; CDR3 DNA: TGTGCCAGCTCATCGGCCGGGCTGGAGCAGTACTTC; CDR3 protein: CASSSAGLEQYF
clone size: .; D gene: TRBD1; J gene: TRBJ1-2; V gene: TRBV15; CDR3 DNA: TGTGCCACCAGCGGCCCGGGACAGGGTCGTTATGGCTACACCTTC; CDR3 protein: CATSGPGQGRYGYTF
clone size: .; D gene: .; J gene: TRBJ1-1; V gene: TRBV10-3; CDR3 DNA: TGTGCCATCAGTGAGTCAGGGGCCCGGAACACTGAAGCTTTCTTT; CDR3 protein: CAISESGARNTEAFF
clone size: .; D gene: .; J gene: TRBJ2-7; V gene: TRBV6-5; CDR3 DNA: TGTGCCAGCAGTTACCGCGTTCGTGAATACGAGCAGTACTTC; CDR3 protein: CASSYRVREYEQYF
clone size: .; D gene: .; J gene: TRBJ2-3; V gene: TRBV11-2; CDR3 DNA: TGTGCCAGCAGCCGCCAGGTGGACGCTGATACGCAGTATTTT; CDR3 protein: CASSRQVDADTQYF
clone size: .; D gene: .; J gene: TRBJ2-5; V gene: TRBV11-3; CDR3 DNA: TGTGCCAGCAGCTTGGTGGCGGCACAAGAGACCCAGTACTTC; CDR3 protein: CASSLVAAQETQYF
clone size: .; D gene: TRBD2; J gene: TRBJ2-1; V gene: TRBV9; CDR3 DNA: TGTGCCAGCAGCGTAGCCGGGGGGGAGACTAGCGGTAAGAATGAGCAGTTCTTC; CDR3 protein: CASSVAGGETSGKNEQFF
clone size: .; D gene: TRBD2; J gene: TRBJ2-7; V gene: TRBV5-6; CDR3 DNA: TGTGCCAGCAAAACGGGCGGGAGCGAGCAGTACTTC; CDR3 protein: CASKTGGSEQYF
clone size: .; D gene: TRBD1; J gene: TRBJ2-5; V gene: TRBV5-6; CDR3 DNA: TGTGCCAGCAGCGACAAGGGGGCCAGGGGTGAGACCCAGTACTTC; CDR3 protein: CASSDKGARGETQYF
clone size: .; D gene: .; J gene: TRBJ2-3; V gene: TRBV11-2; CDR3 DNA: TGTGCCAGCAGCCTCGGACTAAAACCTACCCCTAGCACAGATACGCAGTATTTT; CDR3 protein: CASSLGLKPTPSTDTQYF
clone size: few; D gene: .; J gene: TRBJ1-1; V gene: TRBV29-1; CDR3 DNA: TGCAGCGTCCTTCTTGGGTATACTTTCTTT; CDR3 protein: CSVLLGYTFF
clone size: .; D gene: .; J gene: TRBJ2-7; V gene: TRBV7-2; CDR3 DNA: TGTGCCAGCAGCTTAGGACGACGGGAGCTTTCTAGAGAGCAGTACTTC; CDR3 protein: CASSLGRRELSREQYF